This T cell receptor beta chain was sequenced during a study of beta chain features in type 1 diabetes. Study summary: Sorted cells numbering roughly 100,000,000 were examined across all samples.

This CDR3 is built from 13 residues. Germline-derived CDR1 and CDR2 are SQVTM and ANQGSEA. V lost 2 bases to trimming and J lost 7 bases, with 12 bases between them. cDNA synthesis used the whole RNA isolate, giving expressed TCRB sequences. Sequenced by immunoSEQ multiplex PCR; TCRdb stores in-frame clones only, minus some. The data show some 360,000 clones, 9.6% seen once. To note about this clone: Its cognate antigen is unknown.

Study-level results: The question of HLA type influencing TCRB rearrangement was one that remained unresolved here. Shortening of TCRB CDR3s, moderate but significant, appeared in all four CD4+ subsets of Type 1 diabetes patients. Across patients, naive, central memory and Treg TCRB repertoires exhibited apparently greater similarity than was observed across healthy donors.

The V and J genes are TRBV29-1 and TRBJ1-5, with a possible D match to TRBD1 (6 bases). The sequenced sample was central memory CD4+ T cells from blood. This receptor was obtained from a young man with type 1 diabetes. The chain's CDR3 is CSVELAGDQPQHF. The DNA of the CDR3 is TGCAGCGTTGAACTGGCAGGGGACCAGCCCCAGCATTTT.